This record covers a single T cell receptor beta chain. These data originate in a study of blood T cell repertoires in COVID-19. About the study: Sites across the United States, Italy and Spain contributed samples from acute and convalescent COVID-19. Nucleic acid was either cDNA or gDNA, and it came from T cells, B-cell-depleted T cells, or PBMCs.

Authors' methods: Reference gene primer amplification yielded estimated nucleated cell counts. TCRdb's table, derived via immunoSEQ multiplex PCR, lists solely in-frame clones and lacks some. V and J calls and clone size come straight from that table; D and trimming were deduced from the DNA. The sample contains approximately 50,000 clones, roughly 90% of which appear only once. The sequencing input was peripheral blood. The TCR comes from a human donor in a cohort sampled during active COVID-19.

This CDR3 is CASSLGQGGGYTF. In DNA, the CDR3 is TGTGCCAGCAGCCTAGGACAGGGGGGCGGCTACACCTTC. The chain uses TRBV14 and TRBJ1-2; 10 nucleotides align to TRBD1. The trim removed 4 bases at V and 8 bases at J, leaving 4 bases unmatched. The CDR3 covers 13 residues. Germline V gene data show CDR1 as SGHDN and CDR2 as FVKESK.